This T cell receptor beta chain was identified in a study of blood T cell repertoires in COVID-19. About the research overall: The origin of the acute and convalescent COVID-19 samples was the United States, Italy and Spain. The analysed material was cDNA or gDNA that came from T cells, B-cell-depleted T cells, or PBMCs.

V lost 1 base and J lost 4, with 7 bases in between. The CDR3 loop spans 13 amino acids. Germline V gene data show CDR1 as ENHRY and CDR2 as SYGVKD. Assay used: immunoSEQ multiplex PCR; TCRdb lists only in-frame clones, some missing. The top ten clones hold 9.5% to 13% of a sample with about 120,000 clones, roughly four fifths of them seen once. The sequenced material came from peripheral blood. The chain has TRBV10-3 and TRBJ2-5, with a possible D match to TRBD2 (6 bases). The TCR originated in a human donor in a cohort sampled during active COVID-19. Written as DNA, the CDR3 is TGTGCCATCAGTGAGTACGGGGGAGAGACCCAGTACTTC. Amino acids: CAISEYGGETQYF.